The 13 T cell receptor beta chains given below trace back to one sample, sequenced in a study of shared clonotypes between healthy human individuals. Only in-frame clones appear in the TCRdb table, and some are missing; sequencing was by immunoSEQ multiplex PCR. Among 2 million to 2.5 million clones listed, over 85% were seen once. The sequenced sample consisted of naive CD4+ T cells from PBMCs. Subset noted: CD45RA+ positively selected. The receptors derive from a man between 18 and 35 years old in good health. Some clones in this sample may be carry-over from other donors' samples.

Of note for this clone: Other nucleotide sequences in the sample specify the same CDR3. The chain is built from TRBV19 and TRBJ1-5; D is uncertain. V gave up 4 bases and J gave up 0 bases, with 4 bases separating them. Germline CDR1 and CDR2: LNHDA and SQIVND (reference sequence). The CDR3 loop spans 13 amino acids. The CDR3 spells CASSRGSNQPQHF. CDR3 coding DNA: TGTGCCAGTAGTAGGGGTAGCAATCAGCCCCAGCATTTT. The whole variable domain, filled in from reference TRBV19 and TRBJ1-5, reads DGGITQSPKYLFRKEGQNVTLSCEQNLNHDAMYWYRQDPGQGLRLIYYSQIVNDFQKGDIAEGYSVSREKKESFPLTVTSAQKNPTAFYLCASSRGSNQPQHFGDGTRLSIL.

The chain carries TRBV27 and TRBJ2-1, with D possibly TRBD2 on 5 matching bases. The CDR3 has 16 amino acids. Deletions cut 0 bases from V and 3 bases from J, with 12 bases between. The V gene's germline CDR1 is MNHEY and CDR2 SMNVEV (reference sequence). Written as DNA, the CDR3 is TGTGCCAGCAGTTTATCTCGGGGAGCCGGCTACAATGAGCAGTTCTTC. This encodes CASSLSRGAGYNEQFF.

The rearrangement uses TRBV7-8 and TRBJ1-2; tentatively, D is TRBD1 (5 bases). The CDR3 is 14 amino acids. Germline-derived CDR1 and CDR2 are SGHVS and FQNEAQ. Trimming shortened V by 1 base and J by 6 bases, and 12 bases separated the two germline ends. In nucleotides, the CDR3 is TGTGCCAGCAGCTTAGGAGGGGCCCGCGATGGCTACACCTTC. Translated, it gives CASSLGGARDGYTF.

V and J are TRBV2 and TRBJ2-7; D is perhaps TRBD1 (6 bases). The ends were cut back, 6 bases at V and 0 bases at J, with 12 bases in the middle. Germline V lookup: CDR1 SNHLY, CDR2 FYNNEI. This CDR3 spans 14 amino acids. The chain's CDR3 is CASSRNRASYEQYF. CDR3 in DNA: TGTGCCAGCAGCCGGAACAGGGCCTCCTACGAGCAGTACTTC.

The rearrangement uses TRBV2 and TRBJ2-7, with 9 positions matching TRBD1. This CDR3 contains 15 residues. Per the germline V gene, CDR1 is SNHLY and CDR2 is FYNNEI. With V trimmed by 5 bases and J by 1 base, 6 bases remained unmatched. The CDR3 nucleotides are TGTGCCAGCAGTCCAACAGGGGGCCAGTCCTACGAGCAGTACTTC. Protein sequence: CASSPTGGQSYEQYF.

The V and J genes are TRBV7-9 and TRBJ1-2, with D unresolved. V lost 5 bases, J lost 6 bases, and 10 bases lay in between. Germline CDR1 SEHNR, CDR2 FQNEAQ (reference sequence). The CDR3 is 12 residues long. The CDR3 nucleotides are TGTGCCAGCAGCCCTGAAGTAGATGGCTACACCTTC. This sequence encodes CASSPEVDGYTF.

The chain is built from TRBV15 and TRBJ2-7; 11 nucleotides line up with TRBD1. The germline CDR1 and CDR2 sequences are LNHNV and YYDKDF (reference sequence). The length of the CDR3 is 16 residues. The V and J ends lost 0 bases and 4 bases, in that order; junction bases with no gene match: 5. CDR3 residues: CATSRDLRDRGYEQYF. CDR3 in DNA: TGTGCCACCAGCAGAGACCTTCGGGACAGGGGGTACGAGCAGTACTTC.

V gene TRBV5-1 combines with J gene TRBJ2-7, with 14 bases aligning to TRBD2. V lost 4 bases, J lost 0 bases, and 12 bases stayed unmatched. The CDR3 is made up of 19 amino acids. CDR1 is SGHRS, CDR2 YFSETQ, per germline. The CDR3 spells CASSPRLAGGPGASYEQYF. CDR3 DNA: TGCGCCAGCAGCCCGAGACTAGCGGGAGGGCCTGGGGCCTCCTACGAGCAGTACTTC.

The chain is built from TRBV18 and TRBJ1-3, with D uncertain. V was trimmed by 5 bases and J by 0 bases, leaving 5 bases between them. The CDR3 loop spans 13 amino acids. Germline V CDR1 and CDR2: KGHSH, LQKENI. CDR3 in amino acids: CASSSNSGNTIYF. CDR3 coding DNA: TGTGCCAGCTCATCGAACTCTGGAAACACCATATATTTT.

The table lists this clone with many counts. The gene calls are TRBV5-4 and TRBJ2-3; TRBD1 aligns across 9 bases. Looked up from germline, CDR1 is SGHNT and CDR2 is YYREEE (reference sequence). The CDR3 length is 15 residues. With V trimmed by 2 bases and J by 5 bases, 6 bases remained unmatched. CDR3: CASSFGGQGKDTQYF. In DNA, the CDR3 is TGTGCCAGCAGCTTTGGGGGACAGGGAAAAGATACGCAGTATTTT. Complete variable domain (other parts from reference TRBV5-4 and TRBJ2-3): ETGVTQSPTHLIKTRGQQVTLRCSSQSGHNTVSWYQQALGQGPQFIFQYYREEENGRGNFPPRFSGLQFPNYSSELNVNALELDDSALYLCASSFGGQGKDTQYFGPGTRLTVL.

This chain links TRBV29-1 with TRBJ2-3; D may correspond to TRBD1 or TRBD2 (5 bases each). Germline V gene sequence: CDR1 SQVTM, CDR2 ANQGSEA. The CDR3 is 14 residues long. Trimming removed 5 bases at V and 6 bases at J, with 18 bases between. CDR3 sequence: CSVSGLLGADTQYF. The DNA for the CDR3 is TGCAGCGTTAGTGGCTTACTAGGGGCGGATACGCAGTATTTT.

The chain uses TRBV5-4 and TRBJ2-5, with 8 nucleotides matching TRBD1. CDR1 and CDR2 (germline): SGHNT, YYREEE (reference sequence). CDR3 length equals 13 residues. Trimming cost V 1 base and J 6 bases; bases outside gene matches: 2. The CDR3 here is CASSLTGGKTQYF. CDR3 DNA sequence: TGTGCCAGCAGCTTGACAGGGGGAAAGACCCAGTACTTC.

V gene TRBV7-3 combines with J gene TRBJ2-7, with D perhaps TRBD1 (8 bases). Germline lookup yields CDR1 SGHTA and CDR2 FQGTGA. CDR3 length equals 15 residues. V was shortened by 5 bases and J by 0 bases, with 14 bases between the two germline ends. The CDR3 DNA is TGTGCCAGCAGCCAAACAGGGGGGGCCTCCTACGAGCAGTACTTC. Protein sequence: CASSQTGGASYEQYF.